The source of this T cell receptor (beta chain) is a study of radiation and T cells in renal cell carcinoma (dated by TCRdb to the early 2020s). For context, the study as a whole: The samples were drawn from a clinical trial, where primary renal cell carcinomas were treated with 15 Gy of stereotactic body radiation therapy and then removed by nephrectomy 4 weeks afterward. TCR beta sequencing covered 53 samples in total, comprising some 26 tumors and around 27 peripheral blood samples. Across all 53 samples, 4,000,000 or so unique CDR3 nucleotide sequences encoding roughly 2,800,000 unique CDR3 amino acid sequences were identified. Results and caveats for the whole study, not just this receptor: Changes in the blood repertoire were not tracked past 4 weeks after treatment. Because pretreatment tumor biopsies were not available, the study could not determine whether clonotypes were already present within the tumor at baseline. In blood, the top tumor clonotypes increased from baseline to 2 weeks after radiation and then shrank by 4 weeks, which suggests a temporary expansion of tumor-resident clones. Effects of radiation dose or scheduling on the TCR repertoire could not be addressed with the single-armed trial design.

Sample time point, as interpreted from the label and publication: baseline pretreatment blood. This specimen's treatment or condition label, interpreted: 15 Gy SBRT to primary tumor, nephrectomy 4 weeks later. Serial peripheral blood from radiation-treated patients was sampled at baseline, 2 weeks and 4 weeks after SBRT to track tumor-enriched clonotypes. All patients had renal cell carcinoma with clear cell pathology. The QIAamp DNA Blood Mini Kit (Qiagen) was used to prepare genomic DNA for TCR sequencing. The analyses included only samples that passed all quality control checks. Remarks on this clone: What antigen it recognizes has not been identified. Base qualities are missing; no much larger clone stands one base away.

The CDR3, cysteine through phenylalanine, is 13 amino acids long. Kept here is only the CDR3 DNA, which spans 39 bases and is read in frame from base 1. The germline V gene provides CDR1 SGHVS and CDR2 FQNEAQ. V was cut back by 3 bases and J by 5 bases, leaving a gap of 8 bases between them. The immunoSEQ kit was used, according to the manufacturer's recommendations, to generate TCR beta libraries from genomic DNA. To prepare the libraries, a first multiplex PCR with proprietary primers was run, followed by a second PCR that added unique barcodes, and a bead cleanup was done after each round. A positive control reaction and a negative control reaction, both provided in the kit, were run with every batch of samples. The final libraries were assessed on an Agilent 4200 TapeStation D1000 ScreenTape, pooled by volume, and quantified by qPCR. Sequencing was performed on an Illumina NextSeq500 using a MidOutput 150-cycle cartridge, with 156 Read1 cycles, 15 Index1 cycles, and the kit custom primers. The pooled library was loaded at 0.95 to 1 pM, with an approximately 21% PhiX control spiked in. Per the original workflow: Vendor-processed data were analyzed in R, with a clonotype defined as all T cells sharing the same CDR3 nucleotide sequence. In the clone abundance analyses, frequencies in each sample were normalized to that sample's 10,000 most abundant clones. Public T cell clones, which averaged fewer than five per sample, were removed prior to analysis. An abundance difference of at least 32-fold between compartments was the criterion for calling clonotypes tumor-enriched or baseline blood-enriched. A beta-binomial differential abundance model was applied to find clonotypes that expanded or contracted between blood time points. Tumor-blood repertoire similarity was measured with the Baroni-Urbani and Buser coefficient, and groups were compared using two-tailed Wilcoxon tests in R. TCRdb limited this immuneACCESS table to in-frame rearrangements with V and J called. A share of clones is missing; checked studies link under half to unresolved V genes, and the rest is unexplained. V, J and clone size are those of that table, while D and trimming were read from the DNA. For this sample the table gives over 120,000 clones, of which about 88% were detected only once. About 12% of the sample rests with the top ten.

The specimen comprised blood, sampled from a patient whose treatment included radiotherapy and nephrectomy. The sequence is built from TRBV7-8 and TRBJ1-5; the D gene cannot be named for sure. The sequence derives from a woman aged 50 to 60 with renal cell carcinoma. CDR3 loop: CASSFRFDQPQHF. The nucleotides read TGTGCCAGCAGCTTTAGGTTCGATCAGCCCCAGCATTTT. The reference TRBV7-8 and TRBJ1-5 proteins fill in what lies around the CDR3, so the full variable domain reads GAGVSQSPRYKVAKRGQDVALRCDPISGHVSLFWYQQALGQGPEFLTYFQNEAQLDKSGLPSDRFFAERPEGSVSTLKIQRTQQEDSAVYLCASSFRFDQPQHFGDGTRLSIL.